A selection of T cell receptor beta chains follows, all from one sample in a study of blood T cell repertoires in COVID-19. Data came from immunoSEQ multiplex PCR; TCRdb stores just in-frame clones and leaves some out. Of about 140,000 clones in the sample, 88% were seen once. Sequences were obtained from peripheral blood. The receptors here all came from a human donor with COVID-19, enrolled during active disease. The donor label of this sample is uncertain. The CDR3 runs from the conserved cysteine through the conserved F or W. The D gene is left open where the match is weak. The listing skips clone size in some rows; elsewhere it reads once, few, many or a size class.

j_call: TRBJ2-1
clone_size: -
v_call: TRBV7-9
d_call: -
cdr3_aa: CASSSPRDPYNEQFF
cdr3_nt: TGTGCCAGCAGCTCCCCCCGGGATCCTTACAATGAGCAGTTCTTC

j_call: TRBJ2-1
clone_size: -
v_call: TRBV19
d_call: -
cdr3_aa: CASSIVYPDGGGGNEQFF
cdr3_nt: TGTGCCAGTAGTATAGTTTATCCGGATGGGGGAGGGGGCAATGAGCAGTTCTTC

j_call: TRBJ1-4
clone_size: -
v_call: TRBV18
d_call: -
cdr3_aa: CASSPRPTSNEKLFF
cdr3_nt: TGTGCCAGCTCACCCAGGCCTACCAGTAATGAAAAACTGTTTTTT

j_call: TRBJ2-3
clone_size: -
v_call: TRBV12-3/TRBV12-4
d_call: -
cdr3_aa: CASSLPGSDTQYF
cdr3_nt: TGTGCCAGCAGTTTACCGGGTTCAGATACGCAGTATTTT

j_call: TRBJ1-2
clone_size: -
v_call: TRBV5-5
d_call: TRBD1
cdr3_aa: CASSPQTGDYGYTF
cdr3_nt: TGTGCCAGCAGCCCACAGACAGGGGATTATGGCTACACCTTC

j_call: TRBJ1-1
clone_size: -
v_call: TRBV29-1
d_call: -
cdr3_aa: CSVAPGYVVAEAFF
cdr3_nt: TGCAGCGTCGCTCCAGGGTATGTGGTAGCTGAAGCTTTCTTT

j_call: TRBJ1-6
clone_size: -
v_call: TRBV6-5
d_call: TRBD1
cdr3_aa: CASSYRTGAGSPLHF
cdr3_nt: TGTGCCAGCAGTTACCGAACAGGGGCCGGTTCACCCCTCCACTTT

j_call: TRBJ2-2
clone_size: -
v_call: TRBV6-5
d_call: TRBD1
cdr3_aa: CASSKQGSITGELFF
cdr3_nt: TGTGCCAGCAGTAAACAGGGGAGTATCACCGGGGAGCTGTTTTTT

j_call: TRBJ1-1
clone_size: -
v_call: TRBV10-3
d_call: -
cdr3_aa: CAISEQTRGTEAFF
cdr3_nt: TGTGCCATCAGTGAGCAAACCCGGGGCACTGAAGCTTTCTTT

j_call: TRBJ2-5
clone_size: -
v_call: TRBV4-1
d_call: -
cdr3_aa: CASSQEATARGETQYF
cdr3_nt: TGCGCCAGCAGCCAAGAAGCCACAGCTAGGGGGGAGACCCAGTACTTC

j_call: TRBJ2-7
clone_size: once
v_call: TRBV18
d_call: -
cdr3_aa: CASSPVAGSARYEQYF
cdr3_nt: TGTGCCAGCTCACCAGTGGCCGGCTCAGCCAGGTACGAGCAGTACTTC

j_call: TRBJ1-3
clone_size: -
v_call: TRBV11-3
d_call: TRBD1
cdr3_aa: CASSLDGQGSSGNTIYF
cdr3_nt: TGTGCCAGCAGCTTAGACGGACAGGGAAGCTCTGGAAACACCATATATTTT

j_call: TRBJ2-7
clone_size: -
v_call: TRBV5-1
d_call: TRBD1
cdr3_aa: CASSPTGLGLRF
cdr3_nt: TGCGCCAGCAGCCCGACAGGGCTCGGCCTCAGATTC

j_call: TRBJ1-5
clone_size: once
v_call: TRBV2
d_call: -
cdr3_aa: CASSETRSGNQPQHF
cdr3_nt: TGTGCCAGCAGTGAAACGAGATCGGGCAATCAGCCCCAGCATTTT

j_call: TRBJ1-6
clone_size: -
v_call: TRBV5-1
d_call: -
cdr3_aa: CASSLAGGLFYNSPLHF
cdr3_nt: TGCGCCAGCAGCTTGGCGGGGGGGCTGTTTTATAATTCACCCCTCCACTTT

j_call: TRBJ2-1
clone_size: -
v_call: TRBV7-9
d_call: TRBD2
cdr3_aa: CASSILAGIYNEQFF
cdr3_nt: TGTGCCAGCAGTATACTAGCGGGGATCTACAATGAGCAGTTCTTC

j_call: TRBJ1-1
clone_size: once
v_call: TRBV7-3
d_call: -
cdr3_aa: CASSPSPDTEAFF
cdr3_nt: TGTGCCAGCAGCCCAAGCCCGGACACTGAAGCTTTCTTT

j_call: TRBJ1-5
clone_size: -
v_call: TRBV24-1
d_call: TRBD1
cdr3_aa: CATSETGGAGQPQHF
cdr3_nt: TGTGCCACCAGTGAAACAGGGGGCGCGGGTCAGCCCCAGCATTTT

j_call: TRBJ1-4
clone_size: -
v_call: TRBV14
d_call: -
cdr3_aa: CASSQSINEKLFF
cdr3_nt: TGTGCCAGCAGCCAATCCATTAATGAAAAACTGTTTTTT

j_call: TRBJ2-5
clone_size: -
v_call: TRBV4-2
d_call: TRBD1
cdr3_aa: CASSQDHDWTGAEETQYF
cdr3_nt: TGTGCCAGCAGCCAAGACCACGACTGGACAGGGGCGGAAGAGACCCAGTACTTC

j_call: TRBJ2-7
clone_size: -
v_call: TRBV27
d_call: TRBD1
cdr3_aa: CASSLSLGTGPTIVQYF
cdr3_nt: TGTGCCAGCAGTTTATCCTTGGGGACAGGGCCTACGATTGTGCAGTACTTC

j_call: TRBJ1-2
clone_size: -
v_call: TRBV29-1
d_call: TRBD1
cdr3_aa: CSVPTGLDYGYTF
cdr3_nt: TGCAGCGTTCCGACAGGGCTGGACTATGGCTACACCTTC

j_call: TRBJ2-3
clone_size: many
v_call: TRBV27
d_call: -
cdr3_aa: CASSLDTSTDTQYF
cdr3_nt: TGTGCCAGCAGTTTAGACACCAGCACAGATACGCAGTATTTT

j_call: TRBJ2-5
clone_size: few
v_call: TRBV29-1
d_call: TRBD2
cdr3_aa: CSVGWGGQETQYF
cdr3_nt: TGCAGCGTTGGTTGGGGGGGCCAAGAGACCCAGTACTTC

j_call: TRBJ1-1
clone_size: -
v_call: TRBV6-5
d_call: -
cdr3_aa: CASSYPGDEAFF
cdr3_nt: TGTGCCAGCAGTTACCCAGGGGATGAAGCTTTCTTT

j_call: TRBJ2-5
clone_size: -
v_call: TRBV11-2
d_call: -
cdr3_aa: CASSLDRRGAGTQYF
cdr3_nt: TGTGCCAGCAGCTTAGATCGCAGGGGGGCCGGGACCCAGTACTTC

j_call: TRBJ1-2
clone_size: -
v_call: TRBV10-3
d_call: -
cdr3_aa: CAINPMLNYGYTF
cdr3_nt: TGTGCCATCAACCCCATGCTAAACTATGGCTACACCTTC

j_call: TRBJ1-2
clone_size: -
v_call: TRBV12-3/TRBV12-4
d_call: TRBD1
cdr3_aa: CASRTTGGGGYTF
cdr3_nt: TGTGCCAGCAGAACCACAGGGGGCGGTGGCTACACCTTC

j_call: TRBJ1-1
clone_size: -
v_call: TRBV13
d_call: -
cdr3_aa: CASSFLQAAEAFF
cdr3_nt: TGTGCCAGCAGCTTCTTACAGGCAGCGGAAGCTTTCTTT

j_call: TRBJ2-1
clone_size: once
v_call: TRBV7-7
d_call: TRBD1
cdr3_aa: CASSLTDRGGYEQFF
cdr3_nt: TGTGCCAGCAGCTTGACGGACAGGGGGGGATATGAGCAGTTCTTC

j_call: TRBJ2-7
clone_size: -
v_call: TRBV11-2
d_call: -
cdr3_aa: CASSSQGLVYEQYF
cdr3_nt: TGTGCCAGCAGCTCCCAGGGACTGGTCTACGAGCAGTACTTC

j_call: TRBJ1-5
clone_size: -
v_call: TRBV5-6
d_call: -
cdr3_aa: CASSASGVWGQPQHF
cdr3_nt: TGTGCCAGCAGCGCCAGCGGGGTATGGGGCCAGCCCCAGCATTTT

j_call: TRBJ2-7
clone_size: -
v_call: TRBV2
d_call: -
cdr3_aa: CASGDRGTSYEQYF
cdr3_nt: TGTGCCAGCGGAGACCGGGGGACCTCCTACGAGCAGTACTTC

j_call: TRBJ2-5
clone_size: -
v_call: TRBV3-1/TRBV3-2
d_call: TRBD1
cdr3_aa: CASTTGQQETQYF
cdr3_nt: TGTGCCAGCACCACGGGACAGCAAGAGACCCAGTACTTC

j_call: TRBJ2-3
clone_size: -
v_call: TRBV3-1/TRBV3-2
d_call: -
cdr3_aa: CASSHQNTGTDTQYF
cdr3_nt: TGTGCCAGCAGCCATCAGAACACAGGGACAGATACGCAGTATTTT

j_call: TRBJ2-4
clone_size: few
v_call: TRBV7-2
d_call: TRBD2
cdr3_aa: CASSSRGLAYKNIQYF
cdr3_nt: TGTGCCAGCAGCTCGAGGGGACTAGCGTACAAAAACATTCAGTACTTC

j_call: TRBJ2-6
clone_size: -
v_call: TRBV9
d_call: -
cdr3_aa: CASSSSSGANVLTF
cdr3_nt: TGTGCCAGCAGCAGTAGCTCTGGGGCCAACGTCCTGACTTTC

j_call: TRBJ1-6
clone_size: -
v_call: TRBV19
d_call: -
cdr3_aa: CASSRREGIGSPLHF
cdr3_nt: TGTGCCAGTAGTCGCAGGGAGGGCATTGGTTCACCCCTCCACTTT

j_call: TRBJ2-7
clone_size: once
v_call: TRBV2
d_call: TRBD1
cdr3_aa: CASRGQVSSYEQYF
cdr3_nt: TGTGCCAGCAGGGGACAGGTGAGCTCCTACGAGCAGTACTTC

j_call: TRBJ2-2
clone_size: once
v_call: TRBV27
d_call: TRBD2
cdr3_aa: CASSLTGSGGGELFF
cdr3_nt: TGTGCCAGCAGTCTCACCGGGAGCGGGGGCGGGGAGCTGTTTTTT

j_call: TRBJ2-5
clone_size: -
v_call: TRBV2
d_call: TRBD1
cdr3_aa: CASKGPGGGETQYF
cdr3_nt: TGTGCCAGCAAAGGCCCAGGGGGCGGAGAGACCCAGTACTTC

j_call: TRBJ2-7
clone_size: few
v_call: TRBV5-1
d_call: -
cdr3_aa: CASSVTISYEQYF
cdr3_nt: TGCGCCAGCAGCGTAACAATTTCCTACGAGCAGTACTTC

j_call: TRBJ1-1
clone_size: -
v_call: TRBV7-3
d_call: -
cdr3_aa: CASSLEQNTEAFF
cdr3_nt: TGTGCCAGCAGCTTAGAACAGAACACTGAAGCTTTCTTT

j_call: TRBJ2-2
clone_size: -
v_call: TRBV11-2
d_call: TRBD2
cdr3_aa: CASSLSLAGRTGELFF
cdr3_nt: TGTGCCAGCAGCTTATCCCTAGCGGGTCGGACCGGGGAGCTGTTTTTT

j_call: TRBJ1-2
clone_size: -
v_call: TRBV20-1
d_call: -
cdr3_aa: CSASGEGYTF
cdr3_nt: TGCAGTGCTAGTGGTGAGGGCTACACCTTC

j_call: TRBJ2-1
clone_size: once
v_call: TRBV4-1
d_call: -
cdr3_aa: CASSHSTGSKFNEQFF
cdr3_nt: TGCGCCAGCAGCCACTCTACAGGGTCGAAGTTCAATGAGCAGTTCTTC

j_call: TRBJ1-2
clone_size: -
v_call: TRBV28
d_call: TRBD1
cdr3_aa: CASSLFGPGTGGGYGYTF
cdr3_nt: TGTGCCAGCAGTTTATTTGGCCCGGGGACAGGGGGCGGGTATGGCTACACCTTC

j_call: TRBJ2-7
clone_size: -
v_call: TRBV14
d_call: -
cdr3_aa: CASSQDGGRGYEQYF
cdr3_nt: TGTGCCAGCAGCCAAGACGGGGGTCGCGGCTACGAGCAGTACTTC

j_call: TRBJ2-5
clone_size: once
v_call: TRBV7-7
d_call: TRBD2
cdr3_aa: CASSLVGREGETQYF
cdr3_nt: TGTGCTAGCAGCTTAGTGGGGAGGGAAGGGGAGACCCAGTACTTC

j_call: TRBJ1-2
clone_size: -
v_call: TRBV27
d_call: -
cdr3_aa: CASSLAGVNGYTF
cdr3_nt: TGTGCCAGCAGTTTAGCGGGGGTGAATGGCTACACCTTC

j_call: TRBJ1-6
clone_size: -
v_call: TRBV12-5
d_call: TRBD1
cdr3_aa: CASADGQGDSPLHF
cdr3_nt: TGTGCTAGTGCCGATGGACAGGGTGATTCACCCCTCCACTTT